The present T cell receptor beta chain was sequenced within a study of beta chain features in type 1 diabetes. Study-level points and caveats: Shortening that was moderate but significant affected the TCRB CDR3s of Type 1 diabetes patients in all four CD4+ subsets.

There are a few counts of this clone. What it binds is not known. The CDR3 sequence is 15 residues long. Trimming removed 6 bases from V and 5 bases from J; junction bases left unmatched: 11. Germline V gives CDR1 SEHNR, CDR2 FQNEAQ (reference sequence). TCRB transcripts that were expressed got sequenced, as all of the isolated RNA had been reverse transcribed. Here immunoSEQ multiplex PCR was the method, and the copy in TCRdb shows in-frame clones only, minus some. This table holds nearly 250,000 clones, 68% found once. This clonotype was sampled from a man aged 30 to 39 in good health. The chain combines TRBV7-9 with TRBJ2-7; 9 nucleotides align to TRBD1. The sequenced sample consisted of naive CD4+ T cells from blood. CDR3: CASRPTTTGGNEQYF. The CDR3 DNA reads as TGTGCCAGCAGGCCAACGACGACAGGGGGGAACGAGCAGTACTTC.